The 5 T cell receptor beta chains presented below share a single source sample, sequenced in a study of control samples from healthy donors and cancer patients. Assay: immunoSEQ multiplex PCR; the TCRdb copy retains only in-frame clones and omits some. Of approximately 120,000 clones detected, around 87% appear once; the ten largest clones hold 2.5% to 3.5%. The specimen was blood. The receptor source for this set is a man aged 60 to 69 in good health.

Remarks on this clone: Distinct nucleotide sequences in the sample also encode this CDR3. The J gene is TRBJ1-5, the V gene TRBV5-1, with D perhaps matching TRBD1 (5 bases). The CDR3 has 14 amino acids. Germline CDR1 reads SGHRS; CDR2 reads YFSETQ. Trimming pared 4 bases from V and 0 bases from J, leaving 8 bases between. For the CDR3, the DNA is TGCGCCAGCAGCCCCGACAGTAGCAATCAGCCCCAGCATTTT. Amino acid sequence: CASSPDSSNQPQHF.

The chain couples TRBV2 to TRBJ1-4, with D maybe TRBD1 (5 bases). CDR1 is SNHLY and CDR2 is FYNNEI in the germline V gene. This CDR3 region has 15 residues. V was cut by 2 bases and J by 3 bases, with 10 bases left in between. CDR3: CASSESGVPNEKLFF. The DNA for the CDR3 is TGTGCCAGCAGTGAATCGGGGGTACCTAATGAAAAACTGTTTTTT.

The V gene is TRBV18, the J gene TRBJ2-7; TRBD2 matches at 10 bases. Looked up from germline, CDR1 is KGHSH and CDR2 is LQKENI. Trimming at V came to 4 bases and at J to 1 base, leaving 10 bases not matched to a gene. This CDR3 is built from 17 residues. This CDR3 reads CASSRSGGAQMSYEQYF. In DNA, the CDR3 is TGTGCCAGCTCACGGAGCGGGGGGGCCCAGATGTCCTACGAGCAGTACTTC. Combining the CDR3 with reference TRBV18 and TRBJ2-7 gives the whole variable domain NAGVMQNPRHLVRRRGQEARLRCSPMKGHSHVYWYRQLPEEGLKFMVYLQKENIIDESGMPKERFSAEFPKEGPSILRIQQVVRGDSAAYFCASSRSGGAQMSYEQYFGPGTRLTVT.

The chain recombines TRBV29-1 with TRBJ1-5; D gene uncertain. The CDR3 loop spans 16 amino acids. Germline lookup yields CDR1 SQVTM and CDR2 ANQGSEA. The ends were cut back, 0 bases at V and 7 bases at J, with 19 bases in the middle. The CDR3 region has the DNA TGCAGCGTTGAAGAGTTAGAGGGATTAATAACGCAGCCCCAGCATTTT. It specifies CSVEELEGLITQPQHF. The entire variable domain, with the rest obtained from reference TRBV29-1 and TRBJ1-5, is as follows: SAVISQKPSRDICQRGTSLTIQCQVDSQVTMMFWYRQQPGQSLTLIATANQGSEATYESGFVIDKFPISRPNLTFSTLTVSNMSPEDSSIYLCSVEELEGLITQPQHFGDGTRLSIL.

The V call is TRBV6-5, the J call TRBJ1-2; 11 nucleotides agree with TRBD1. The ends lost 8 bases at V and 2 bases at J; junction bases unmatched: 7. Germline-derived CDR1 and CDR2 are MNHEY and SVGAGI. The CDR3 covers 15 residues. CDR3 nucleotide sequence: TGTGCCAGCGGGACAGGGGGACGGATAAACTATGGCTACACCTTC. It is translated as CASGTGGRINYGYTF.